These 10 T cell receptor beta chains share one sample of origin, sequenced in a study of blood T cell repertoires in COVID-19. Libraries were prepared by immunoSEQ multiplex PCR; TCRdb keeps only in-frame clonotypes and omits some of them. The repertoire consists of approximately 100,000 clones, with 80% to 90% occurring once and the leading ten covering around 15%. Specimen: peripheral blood. Receptors were obtained from a man in his forties or fifties with acute or convalescent COVID-19.

The rearrangement joins TRBV2 to TRBJ1-5; D possibly corresponds to TRBD1 (6 bases). The CDR3 length is 14 residues. Trimming cost V 8 bases and J 0 bases, with 11 bases left between them. Per the germline V gene, CDR1 is SNHLY and CDR2 is FYNNEI. The CDR3: CASRDIYSNQPQHF. In DNA form, the CDR3 reads TGTGCCAGCCGGGACATCTATAGCAATCAGCCCCAGCATTTT. Combining the CDR3 with reference TRBV2 and TRBJ1-5 gives the whole variable domain EPEVTQTPSHQVTQMGQEVILRCVPISNHLYFYWYRQILGQKVEFLVSFYNNEISEKSEIFDDQFSVERPDGSNFTLKIRSTKLEDSAMYFCASRDIYSNQPQHFGDGTRLSIL.

The V and J genes are TRBV6-1 and TRBJ1-5; no reliable D call. Germline assignment: CDR1 MNHNS and CDR2 SASEGT. Between the trimmed V and J ends, which lost 2 bases and 5 bases, there was a span of 13 bases. This CDR3 spans 15 amino acids. The CDR3 nucleotides are TGTGCCAGCAGTGAAATCTTGAGGCGGGATCAGCCCCAGCATTTT. This gives the protein CASSEILRRDQPQHF.

The rearrangement links TRBV2 to TRBJ2-1; 8 bases line up with TRBD2. In germline, CDR1 is SNHLY, CDR2 FYNNEI. J was trimmed by 7 bases and V by 8 bases; bases with no gene match: 7. This CDR3 is 13 amino acids long. The CDR3, as DNA: TGTGCCAGCCGTACGGGAGGGGTGAATGAGCAGTTCTTC. It translates to CASRTGGVNEQFF.

This sequence joins TRBV21-1 and TRBJ1-1; the table calls TRBD1, which could not be checked here. TRBV21-1 is listed as a pseudogene. The CDR3 loop spans 15 amino acids. The CDR3 DNA is TGTGCCAGCAGCATTGCCAAGGGGCCGGGCACTGAAGCTTTCTTT. Translated: CASSIAKGPGTEAFF.

The chain recombines TRBV6-1 with TRBJ2-1; 7 nucleotides agree with TRBD1. The CDR3 extends over 12 amino acids. V was clipped by 8 bases and J by 10 bases; unmatched bases: 8. Germline V gene data show CDR1 as MNHNS and CDR2 as SASEGT. CDR3 in DNA: TGTGCCAGCTACACGACAGGGCGCGAGCAGTTCTTC. Its protein product is CASYTTGREQFF.

J is TRBJ1-2 and V is TRBV3-1 (or the pseudogene TRBV3-2); D not resolved. From germline, CDR1 is LGHDT and CDR2 YNNKEL (reference sequence). The CDR3 is 14 amino acids. The germline V and J ends were trimmed by 4 bases and 4 bases, with 13 bases remaining between them. CDR3 nucleotides: TGTGCCAGCAGCCGTCGGCTGGGCCTCTATGGCTACACCTTC. Residues: CASSRRLGLYGYTF.

The rearrangement uses TRBV27 and TRBJ2-7; TRBD1 matches 8 bases. Trimming removed 2 bases from V and 2 bases from J; junction bases left unmatched: 2. The CDR3 spans 14 residues. Looked up from germline, CDR1 is MNHEY and CDR2 is SMNVEV (reference sequence). DNA for the CDR3: TGTGCCAGCAGTTTAGAACAGGGGGCCTACGAGCAGTACTTC. Translation gives CASSLEQGAYEQYF.

The chain links TRBV20-1 to TRBJ1-2; tentatively, D is TRBD1 (6 bases). The CDR3 runs to 10 residues. V was clipped by 3 bases and J by 11 bases, with 10 bases between them. Germline CDR1 DFQATT, CDR2 SNEGSKA (reference sequence). The CDR3 sequence: CSARRQGYTF. The CDR3 DNA reads TGCAGTGCTAGGCGTCAGGGGTACACCTTC.

For the CDR3, the DNA is TGTGCCAGTAATACAGGGGGCCACGGCTACACCTTC. Its protein product is CASNTGGHGYTF. The V call is TRBV19, the J call TRBJ1-2; 9 positions match TRBD1. From germline, CDR1 is LNHDA and CDR2 SQIVND (reference sequence). CDR3 length: 12 residues. The V segment lost 7 bases and the J segment 8 bases; nucleotides outside the gene matches: 5.

V usage is TRBV7-8 and J usage is TRBJ2-7, with D perhaps matching TRBD1 (6 bases). The CDR3 has 13 amino acids. The ends were cut back, 2 bases at V and 4 bases at J, with 9 bases in the middle. Germline-derived CDR1 and CDR2 are SGHVS and FQNEAQ. CDR3 in DNA: TGTGCCAGCAGCTTATCACAGGGATACGAGCAGTACTTC. As protein: CASSLSQGYEQYF.